A selection of T cell receptor beta chains follows, all from one sample in a study of T-cell reconstitution after alpha-beta-depleted transplantation in children. TCRdb processed the PCR reads anew with MiXCR; each CDR3 protein has one entry. The sample includes about 610,000 distinct CDR3 sequences, over 9.5% of them seen just once. Sequenced material: PBMCs from the stem cell graft donor, taken from the stem cell graft. The receptors derive from a human donor who donated a stem cell graft to a child with acute myeloid leukemia. Both conserved end residues are part of each CDR3. Fields, in order: clone size, D gene, J gene, V gene, CDR3 protein, CDR3 DNA. A D gene is named only where the DNA matches it firmly. The size field is filled for only some rows; it gives once, few, many or a size class.

clone size: many
D gene: NA
J gene: TRBJ1-5
V gene: TRBV28
CDR3 protein: CASSSGAQPQHF
CDR3 DNA: TGTGCCAGCAGTTCGGGGGCGCAGCCCCAGCATTTT

clone size: NA
D gene: TRBD1
J gene: TRBJ2-6
V gene: TRBV18
CDR3 protein: CASSPLGTGVVKANVLTF
CDR3 DNA: TGTGCCAGCTCACCGCTAGGGACAGGGGTGGTTAAGGCCAACGTCCTGACTTTC

clone size: many
D gene: NA
J gene: TRBJ2-5
V gene: TRBV12-3/TRBV12-4
CDR3 protein: CASSLVPFGGQYF
CDR3 DNA: TGTGCCAGCAGTTTAGTACCGTTCGGTGGCCAGTACTTC

clone size: NA
D gene: NA
J gene: TRBJ1-2
V gene: TRBV20-1
CDR3 protein: CSARGQGSGYTF
CDR3 DNA: TGCAGTGCTAGAGGTCAGGGGAGTGGCTACACCTTC

clone size: NA
D gene: TRBD1
J gene: TRBJ1-2
V gene: TRBV7-2
CDR3 protein: CASSLGLSGQPYGYTF
CDR3 DNA: TGTGCCAGCAGCTTAGGTCTTTCGGGACAGCCCTATGGCTACACCTTC

clone size: few
D gene: TRBD1
J gene: TRBJ1-1
V gene: TRBV3-1
CDR3 protein: CASSQEMGQGGRAFF
CDR3 DNA: TGTGCCAGCAGCCAAGAAATGGGACAGGGGGGGAGAGCTTTCTTT

clone size: many
D gene: TRBD2
J gene: TRBJ2-2
V gene: TRBV4-3
CDR3 protein: CASSQGGGRVPGELFF
CDR3 DNA: TGCGCCAGCAGCCAAGGAGGAGGGAGGGTCCCCGGGGAGCTGTTTTTT

clone size: NA
D gene: TRBD2
J gene: TRBJ2-1
V gene: TRBV5-1
CDR3 protein: CASSGGTSGRNEQFF
CDR3 DNA: TGCGCCAGCAGCGGCGGGACTAGCGGGAGGAATGAGCAGTTCTTC

clone size: few
D gene: TRBD1
J gene: TRBJ1-2
V gene: TRBV4-3
CDR3 protein: CASSQGDRVGYGYTF
CDR3 DNA: TGCGCCAGCAGCCAAGGGGACAGGGTTGGCTATGGCTACACCTTC

clone size: many
D gene: NA
J gene: TRBJ1-5
V gene: TRBV6-2/TRBV6-3
CDR3 protein: CASSYSSQGRVNQPQHF
CDR3 DNA: TGTGCCAGCAGTTACTCATCCCAGGGGAGGGTCAATCAGCCCCAGCATTTT

clone size: few
D gene: NA
J gene: TRBJ1-4
V gene: TRBV28
CDR3 protein: CASSLKGRYNEKLFF
CDR3 DNA: TGTGCCAGCAGTTTAAAGGGGAGATATAATGAAAAACTGTTTTTT

clone size: NA
D gene: NA
J gene: TRBJ2-7
V gene: TRBV7-2
CDR3 protein: CASSLARTATYEQYF
CDR3 DNA: TGTGCCAGCAGCTTAGCCCGGACAGCAACCTACGAGCAGTACTTC

clone size: many
D gene: NA
J gene: TRBJ2-5
V gene: TRBV6-2/TRBV6-3
CDR3 protein: CASSYSRETQYF
CDR3 DNA: TGTGCCAGCAGTTACTCGCGAGAGACCCAGTACTTC

clone size: NA
D gene: NA
J gene: TRBJ1-4
V gene: TRBV28
CDR3 protein: CASSFLTSTNEKLFF
CDR3 DNA: TGTGCCAGCAGTTTTTTGACGTCAACTAATGAAAAACTGTTTTTT

clone size: few
D gene: NA
J gene: TRBJ2-1
V gene: TRBV9
CDR3 protein: CASSSWDPSYNEQFF
CDR3 DNA: TGTGCCAGCAGCTCCTGGGACCCCTCCTACAATGAGCAGTTCTTC

clone size: few
D gene: NA
J gene: TRBJ2-7
V gene: TRBV12-3/TRBV12-4
CDR3 protein: CASSAPRPGNYEQYF
CDR3 DNA: TGTGCCAGCAGTGCCCCTAGACCCGGCAACTACGAGCAGTACTTC

clone size: few
D gene: TRBD2
J gene: TRBJ2-2
V gene: TRBV4-3
CDR3 protein: CASSQRGLAGVRTGELFF
CDR3 DNA: TGCGCCAGCAGCCAAAGGGGTCTAGCGGGAGTTAGAACCGGGGAGCTGTTTTTT

clone size: few
D gene: TRBD1
J gene: TRBJ1-1
V gene: TRBV20-1
CDR3 protein: CSPTGRLNTEAFF
CDR3 DNA: TGCAGTCCGACAGGGAGGCTTAACACTGAAGCTTTCTTT

clone size: many
D gene: TRBD2
J gene: TRBJ2-1
V gene: TRBV5-1
CDR3 protein: CASSGSGDYNEQFF
CDR3 DNA: TGCGCCAGCAGTGGTAGCGGGGATTACAATGAGCAGTTCTTC

clone size: few
D gene: NA
J gene: TRBJ1-1
V gene: TRBV12-3/TRBV12-4
CDR3 protein: CASSGRTTGNTEAFF
CDR3 DNA: TGTGCCAGCAGTGGACGGACCACCGGGAACACTGAAGCTTTCTTT

clone size: many
D gene: NA
J gene: TRBJ2-3
V gene: TRBV20-1
CDR3 protein: CSARVLSLGTDTQYF
CDR3 DNA: TGCAGTGCTAGAGTGTTGTCCCTGGGAACAGATACGCAGTATTTT

clone size: few
D gene: NA
J gene: TRBJ2-2
V gene: TRBV9
CDR3 protein: CASRTVGSGTGELFF
CDR3 DNA: TGTGCCAGCAGAACTGTCGGCTCGGGCACCGGGGAGCTGTTTTTT

clone size: NA
D gene: TRBD1
J gene: TRBJ2-3
V gene: TRBV6-5
CDR3 protein: CASSSPGTASLDTQYF
CDR3 DNA: TGTGCCAGCAGTTCTCCCGGGACAGCTTCCTTAGATACGCAGTATTTT

clone size: few
D gene: NA
J gene: TRBJ2-4
V gene: TRBV28
CDR3 protein: CASSPHRDGLAKNIQYF
CDR3 DNA: TGTGCCAGCAGCCCACACCGGGACGGACTAGCCAAAAACATTCAGTACTTC

clone size: NA
D gene: NA
J gene: TRBJ2-5
V gene: TRBV18
CDR3 protein: CASSPSTETQYF
CDR3 DNA: TGTGCCAGCTCACCCAGTACGGAGACCCAGTACTTC

clone size: NA
D gene: TRBD1
J gene: TRBJ1-4
V gene: TRBV25-1
CDR3 protein: CASSEGDRLNEKLFF
CDR3 DNA: TGTGCCAGCAGTGAAGGGGACAGACTTAATGAAAAACTGTTTTTT

clone size: few
D gene: NA
J gene: TRBJ2-1
V gene: TRBV5-1
CDR3 protein: CASSLAHADNEQFF
CDR3 DNA: TGCGCCAGCAGCTTGGCTCATGCAGACAATGAGCAGTTCTTC

clone size: NA
D gene: TRBD1
J gene: TRBJ1-2
V gene: TRBV20-1
CDR3 protein: CSVGRTGGAGGYTF
CDR3 DNA: TGCAGTGTGGGAAGGACAGGGGGCGCCGGAGGCTACACCTTC

clone size: many
D gene: TRBD2
J gene: TRBJ2-5
V gene: TRBV11-2
CDR3 protein: CASSPLTGGPAETQYF
CDR3 DNA: TGTGCCAGCAGCCCCCTGACGGGAGGGCCCGCAGAGACCCAGTACTTC

clone size: NA
D gene: NA
J gene: TRBJ2-1
V gene: TRBV29-1
CDR3 protein: CSVGAKAWTNNEQFF
CDR3 DNA: TGCAGCGTTGGCGCGAAGGCCTGGACTAACAATGAGCAGTTCTTC

clone size: NA
D gene: TRBD1
J gene: TRBJ1-1
V gene: TRBV2
CDR3 protein: CAGQGNTEAFF
CDR3 DNA: TGTGCCGGACAGGGGAACACTGAAGCTTTCTTT

clone size: few
D gene: TRBD2
J gene: TRBJ2-1
V gene: TRBV5-1
CDR3 protein: CASRESGSRDEQFF
CDR3 DNA: TGCGCCAGCAGAGAAAGCGGGAGCCGGGATGAGCAGTTCTTC

clone size: few
D gene: TRBD2
J gene: TRBJ2-7
V gene: TRBV12-3/TRBV12-4
CDR3 protein: CASGRASGYYEQYF
CDR3 DNA: TGTGCCAGCGGGCGGGCTAGCGGTTACTACGAGCAGTACTTC

clone size: NA
D gene: TRBD1
J gene: TRBJ1-5
V gene: TRBV29-1
CDR3 protein: CSVPGTGGDQPQHF
CDR3 DNA: TGCAGCGTTCCCGGGACAGGGGGTGATCAGCCCCAGCATTTT

clone size: NA
D gene: NA
J gene: TRBJ2-1
V gene: TRBV29-1
CDR3 protein: CSVELGPNEQFF
CDR3 DNA: TGCAGCGTTGAACTAGGGCCGAATGAGCAGTTCTTC

clone size: few
D gene: NA
J gene: TRBJ2-1
V gene: TRBV3-1
CDR3 protein: CASSQRTNNEQFF
CDR3 DNA: TGTGCCAGCAGCCAGCGGACTAACAATGAGCAGTTCTTC

clone size: few
D gene: NA
J gene: TRBJ2-7
V gene: TRBV15
CDR3 protein: CATSRVGSSYEQYF
CDR3 DNA: TGTGCCACCAGCAGAGTAGGTAGCTCCTACGAGCAGTACTTC

clone size: many
D gene: NA
J gene: TRBJ1-4
V gene: TRBV7-2
CDR3 protein: CASTPGRGFNEKLFF
CDR3 DNA: TGTGCCAGCACCCCTGGTCGGGGATTCAATGAAAAACTGTTTTTT

clone size: NA
D gene: TRBD2
J gene: TRBJ2-7
V gene: TRBV6-1
CDR3 protein: CASSGLRGTSGSYEQYF
CDR3 DNA: TGTGCCAGCAGTGGGCTACGGGGGACTAGCGGTTCCTACGAGCAGTACTTC

clone size: few
D gene: TRBD2
J gene: TRBJ2-1
V gene: TRBV12-3/TRBV12-4
CDR3 protein: CASSLATSGSRLGYEQFF
CDR3 DNA: TGTGCCAGCAGTTTAGCGACTAGCGGGAGTAGGTTGGGTTATGAGCAGTTCTTC

clone size: many
D gene: TRBD1
J gene: TRBJ2-1
V gene: TRBV10-3
CDR3 protein: CAISGDREYNEQFF
CDR3 DNA: TGTGCCATCAGTGGGGACAGGGAATACAATGAGCAGTTCTTC

clone size: NA
D gene: TRBD1
J gene: TRBJ1-1
V gene: TRBV7-2
CDR3 protein: CASRRTGAGTEAFF
CDR3 DNA: TGTGCCAGCAGAAGAACAGGGGCCGGCACTGAAGCTTTCTTT

clone size: few
D gene: NA
J gene: TRBJ2-1
V gene: TRBV30
CDR3 protein: CAWSHTSRRFKFF
CDR3 DNA: TGTGCCTGGAGCCACACTAGCAGACGCTTTAAGTTCTTC